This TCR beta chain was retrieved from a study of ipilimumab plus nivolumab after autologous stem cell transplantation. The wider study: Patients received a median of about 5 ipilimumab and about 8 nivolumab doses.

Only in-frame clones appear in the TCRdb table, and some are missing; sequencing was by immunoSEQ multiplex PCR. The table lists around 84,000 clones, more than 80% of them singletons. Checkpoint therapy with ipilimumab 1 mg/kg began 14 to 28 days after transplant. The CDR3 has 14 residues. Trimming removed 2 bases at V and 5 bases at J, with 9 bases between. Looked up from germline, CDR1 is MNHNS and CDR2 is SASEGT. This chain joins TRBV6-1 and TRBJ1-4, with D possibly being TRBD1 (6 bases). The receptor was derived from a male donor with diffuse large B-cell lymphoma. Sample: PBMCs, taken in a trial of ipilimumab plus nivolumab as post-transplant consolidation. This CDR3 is CASSERTDNEKLFF. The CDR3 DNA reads TGTGCCAGCAGTGAAAGGACAGACAATGAAAAACTGTTTTTT.